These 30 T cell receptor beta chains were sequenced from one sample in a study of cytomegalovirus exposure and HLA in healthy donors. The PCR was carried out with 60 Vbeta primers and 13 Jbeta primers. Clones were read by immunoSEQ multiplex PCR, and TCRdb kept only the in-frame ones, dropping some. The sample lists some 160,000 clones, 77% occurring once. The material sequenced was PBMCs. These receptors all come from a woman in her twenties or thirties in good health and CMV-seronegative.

This CDR3 reads CASSLVSSRAEYF. For the CDR3, the DNA is TGTGCCAGCAGCTTGGTATCTAGCCGGGCGGAGTACTTC. The rearrangement joins TRBV5-8 to TRBJ2-5, with D possibly being TRBD2 (5 bases). Germline-derived CDR1 and CDR2 are SGHTS and YDEGEE. The V end was cut by 0 bases, the J end by 12 bases, with 15 bases between. The CDR3 contains 13 residues. The full variable domain, in which reference TRBV5-8 and TRBJ2-5 provide the parts outside the CDR3, is EAGVTQSPTHLIKTRGQQATLRCSPISGHTSVYWYQQALGLGLQFLLWYDEGEERNRGNFPPRFSGRQFPNYSSELNVNALELEDSALYLCASSLVSSRAEYFGPGTRLLVL.

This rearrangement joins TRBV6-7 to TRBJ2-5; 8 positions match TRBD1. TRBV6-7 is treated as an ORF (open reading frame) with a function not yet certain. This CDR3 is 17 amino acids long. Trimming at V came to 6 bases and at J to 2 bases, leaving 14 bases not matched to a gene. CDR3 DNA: TGTGCCAGCAGCTTCTTACAGGGGGTACTTCCTCAAGAGACCCAGTACTTC. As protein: CASSFLQGVLPQETQYF.

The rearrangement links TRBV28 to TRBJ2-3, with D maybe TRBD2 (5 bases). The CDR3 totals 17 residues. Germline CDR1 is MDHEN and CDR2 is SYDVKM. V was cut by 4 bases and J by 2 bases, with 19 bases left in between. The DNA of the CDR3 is TGTGCCAGCAGTTCTTACCCCAGCGGAACCATCACAGATACGCAGTATTTT. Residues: CASSSYPSGTITDTQYF.

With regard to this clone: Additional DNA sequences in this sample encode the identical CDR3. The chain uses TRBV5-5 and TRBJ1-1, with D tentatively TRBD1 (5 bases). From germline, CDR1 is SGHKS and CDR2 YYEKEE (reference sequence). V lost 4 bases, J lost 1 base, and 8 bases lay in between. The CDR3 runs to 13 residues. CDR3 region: CASSTTGNTEAFF. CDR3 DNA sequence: TGTGCCAGCAGCACCACAGGGAACACTGAAGCTTTCTTT.

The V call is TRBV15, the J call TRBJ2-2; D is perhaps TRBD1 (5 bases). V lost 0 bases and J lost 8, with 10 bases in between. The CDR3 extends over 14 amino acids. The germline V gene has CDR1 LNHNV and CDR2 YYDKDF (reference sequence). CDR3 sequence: CATSRDLTGGELFF. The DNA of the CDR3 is TGTGCCACCAGCAGAGACTTAACAGGAGGGGAGCTGTTTTTT.

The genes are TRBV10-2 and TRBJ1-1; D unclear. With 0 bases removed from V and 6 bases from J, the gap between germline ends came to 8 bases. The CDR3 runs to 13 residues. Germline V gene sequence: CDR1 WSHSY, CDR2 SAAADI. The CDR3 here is CASSESGSAEAFF. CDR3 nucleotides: TGCGCCAGCAGTGAGTCGGGCAGTGCTGAAGCTTTCTTT.

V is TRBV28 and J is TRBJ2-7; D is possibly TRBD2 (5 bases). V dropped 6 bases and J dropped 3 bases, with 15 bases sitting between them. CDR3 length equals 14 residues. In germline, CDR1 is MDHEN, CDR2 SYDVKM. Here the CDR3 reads CASSPIGGLYEQYF. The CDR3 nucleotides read TGTGCCAGCAGCCCCATAGGCGGACTCTACGAGCAGTACTTC.

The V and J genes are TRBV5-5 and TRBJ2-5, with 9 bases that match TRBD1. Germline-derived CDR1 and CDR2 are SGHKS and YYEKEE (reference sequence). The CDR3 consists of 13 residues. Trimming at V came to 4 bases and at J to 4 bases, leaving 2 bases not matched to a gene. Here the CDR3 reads CASSPDRGETQYF. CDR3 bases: TGTGCCAGCAGCCCGGACAGGGGAGAGACCCAGTACTTC.

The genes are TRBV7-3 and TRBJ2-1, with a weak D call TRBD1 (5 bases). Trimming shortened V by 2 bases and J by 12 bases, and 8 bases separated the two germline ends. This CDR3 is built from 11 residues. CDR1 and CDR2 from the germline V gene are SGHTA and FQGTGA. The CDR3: CASSLGQGQFF. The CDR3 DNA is TGTGCCAGCAGCTTAGGCCAGGGGCAGTTCTTC.

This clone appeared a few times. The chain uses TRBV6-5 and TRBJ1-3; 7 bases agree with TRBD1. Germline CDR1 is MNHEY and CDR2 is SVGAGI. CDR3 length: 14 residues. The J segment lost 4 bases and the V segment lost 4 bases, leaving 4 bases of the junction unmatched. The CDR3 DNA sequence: TGTGCCAGCAGTTCGGGACAGTTGGGAAACACCATATATTTT. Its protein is CASSSGQLGNTIYF.

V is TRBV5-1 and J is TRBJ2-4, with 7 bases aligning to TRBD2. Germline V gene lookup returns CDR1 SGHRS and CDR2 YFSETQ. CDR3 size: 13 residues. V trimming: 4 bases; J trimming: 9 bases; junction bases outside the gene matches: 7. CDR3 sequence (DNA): TGCGCCAGCAGCCCGACTAGCCAGGTCATTCAGTACTTC. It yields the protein CASSPTSQVIQYF.

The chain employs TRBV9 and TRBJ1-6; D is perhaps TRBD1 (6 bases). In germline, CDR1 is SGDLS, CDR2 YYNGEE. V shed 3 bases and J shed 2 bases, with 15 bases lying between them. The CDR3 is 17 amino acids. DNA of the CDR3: TGTGCCAGCAGCGAGAAGTGGACAGTTACCTATAATTCACCCCTCCACTTT. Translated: CASSEKWTVTYNSPLHF.

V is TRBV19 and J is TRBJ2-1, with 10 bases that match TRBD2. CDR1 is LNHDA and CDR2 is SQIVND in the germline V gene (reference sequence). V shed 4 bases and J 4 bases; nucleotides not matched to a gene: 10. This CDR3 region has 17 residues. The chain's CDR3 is CASSKVAGGRAYNEQFF. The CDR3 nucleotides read TGTGCCAGTAGTAAGGTAGCGGGAGGACGGGCTTACAATGAGCAGTTCTTC.

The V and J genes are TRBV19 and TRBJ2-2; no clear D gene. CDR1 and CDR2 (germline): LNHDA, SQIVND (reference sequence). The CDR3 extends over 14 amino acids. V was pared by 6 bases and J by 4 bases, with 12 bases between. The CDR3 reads CASRVGFRTGELFF. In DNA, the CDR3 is TGTGCCAGTAGGGTCGGGTTTCGCACCGGGGAGCTGTTTTTT.

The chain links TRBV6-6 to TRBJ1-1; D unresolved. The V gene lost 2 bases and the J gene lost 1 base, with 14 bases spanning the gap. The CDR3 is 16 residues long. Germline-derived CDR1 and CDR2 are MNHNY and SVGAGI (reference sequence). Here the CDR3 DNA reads TGTGCCAGCAGTTACGTGCGGCGCATTCCGAACACTGAAGCTTTCTTT. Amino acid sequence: CASSYVRRIPNTEAFF.

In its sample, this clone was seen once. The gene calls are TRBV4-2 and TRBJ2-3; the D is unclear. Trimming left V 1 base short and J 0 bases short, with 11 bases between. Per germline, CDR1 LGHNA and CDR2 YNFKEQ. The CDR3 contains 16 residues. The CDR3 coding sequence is TGTGCCAGCAGCCAAGTTTTTGCAGGTAGCACAGATACGCAGTATTTT. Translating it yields CASSQVFAGSTDTQYF.

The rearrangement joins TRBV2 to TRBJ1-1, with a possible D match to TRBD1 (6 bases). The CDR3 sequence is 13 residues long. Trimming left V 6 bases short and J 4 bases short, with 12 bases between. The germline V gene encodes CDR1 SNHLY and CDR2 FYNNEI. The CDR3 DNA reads TGTGCCAGCAGCGGTCGGGGGGCCACTGAAGCTTTCTTT. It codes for CASSGRGATEAFF. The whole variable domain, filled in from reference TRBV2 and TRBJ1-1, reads EPEVTQTPSHQVTQMGQEVILRCVPISNHLYFYWYRQILGQKVEFLVSFYNNEISEKSEIFDDQFSVERPDGSNFTLKIRSTKLEDSAMYFCASSGRGATEAFFGQGTRLTVV.

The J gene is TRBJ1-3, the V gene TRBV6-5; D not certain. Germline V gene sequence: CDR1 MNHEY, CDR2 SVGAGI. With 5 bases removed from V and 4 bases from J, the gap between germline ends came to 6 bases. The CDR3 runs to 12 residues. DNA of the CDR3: TGTGCCAGCAGTCCCCAGGGAAACACCATATATTTT. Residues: CASSPQGNTIYF.

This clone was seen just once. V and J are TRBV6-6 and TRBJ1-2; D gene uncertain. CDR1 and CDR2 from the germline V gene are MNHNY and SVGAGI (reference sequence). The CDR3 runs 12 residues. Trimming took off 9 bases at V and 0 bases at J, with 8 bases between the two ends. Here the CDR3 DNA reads TGTGCCAGTCTACGTCCTAACTATGGCTACACCTTC. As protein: CASLRPNYGYTF.

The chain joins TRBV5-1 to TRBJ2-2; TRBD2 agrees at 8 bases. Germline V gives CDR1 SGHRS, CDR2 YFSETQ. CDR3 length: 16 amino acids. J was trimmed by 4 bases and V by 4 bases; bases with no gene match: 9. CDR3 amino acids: CASSDPGLVGTGELFF. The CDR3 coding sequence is TGCGCCAGCAGCGACCCGGGACTAGTGGGCACCGGGGAGCTGTTTTTT.

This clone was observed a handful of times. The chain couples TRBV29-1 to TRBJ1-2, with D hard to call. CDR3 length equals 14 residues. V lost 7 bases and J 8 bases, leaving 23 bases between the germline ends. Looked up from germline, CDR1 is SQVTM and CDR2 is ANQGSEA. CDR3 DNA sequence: TGCAGCGCCGCCTCGTGGACGGCTTCGGGAGGCTACACCTTC. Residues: CSAASWTASGGYTF.

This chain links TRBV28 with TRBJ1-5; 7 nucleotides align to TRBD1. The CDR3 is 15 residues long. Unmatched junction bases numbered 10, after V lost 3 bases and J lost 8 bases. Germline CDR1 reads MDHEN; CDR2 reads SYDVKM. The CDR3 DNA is TGTGCCAGCAGTTTCTTGGGTCAGGGGGAAAAGCCCCAGCATTTT. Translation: CASSFLGQGEKPQHF.

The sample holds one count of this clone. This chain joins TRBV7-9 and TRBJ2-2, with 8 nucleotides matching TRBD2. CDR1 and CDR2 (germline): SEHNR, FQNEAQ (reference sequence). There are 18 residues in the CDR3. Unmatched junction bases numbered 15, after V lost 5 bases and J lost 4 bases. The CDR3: CASSPNRGSGGVTGELFF. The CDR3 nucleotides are TGTGCCAGCAGCCCAAACAGAGGGAGCGGGGGCGTCACCGGGGAGCTGTTTTTT.

DNA for the CDR3: TGTGCCAGCAGCTCCGGCGGAGGGAACACTGAAGCTTTCTTT. This codes for CASSSGGGNTEAFF. The chain employs TRBV7-9 and TRBJ1-1; D remains unclear. The CDR3 spans 14 residues. Germline CDR1 SEHNR, CDR2 FQNEAQ (reference sequence). V shed 4 bases and J shed 1 base, with 10 bases lying between them.

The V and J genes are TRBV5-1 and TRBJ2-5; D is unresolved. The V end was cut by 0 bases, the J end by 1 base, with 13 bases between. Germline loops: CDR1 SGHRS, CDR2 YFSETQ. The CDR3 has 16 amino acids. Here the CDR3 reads CASSLVRSVSQETQYF. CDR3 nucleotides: TGCGCCAGCAGCTTGGTCAGGTCGGTCAGCCAAGAGACCCAGTACTTC.

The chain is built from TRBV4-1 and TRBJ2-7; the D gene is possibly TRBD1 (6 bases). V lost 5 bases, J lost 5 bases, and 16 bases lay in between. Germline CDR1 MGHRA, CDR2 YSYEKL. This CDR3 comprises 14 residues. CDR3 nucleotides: TGCGCCAGCAGCTATCGACAGGCTAAAGACGAGCAGTACTTC. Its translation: CASSYRQAKDEQYF.

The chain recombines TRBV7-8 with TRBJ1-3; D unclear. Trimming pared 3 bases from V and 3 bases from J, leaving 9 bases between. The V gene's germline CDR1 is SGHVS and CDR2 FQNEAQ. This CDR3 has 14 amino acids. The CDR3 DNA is TGTGCCAGCAGCTTCCGTCTTAGTGGAAACACCATATATTTT. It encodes CASSFRLSGNTIYF.

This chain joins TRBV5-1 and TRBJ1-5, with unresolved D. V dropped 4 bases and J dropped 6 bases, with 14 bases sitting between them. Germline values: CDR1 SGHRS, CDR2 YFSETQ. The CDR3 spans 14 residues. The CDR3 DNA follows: TGCGCCAGCAGCGGCGGGGTGGAGGGTCAGCCCCAGCATTTT. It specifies CASSGGVEGQPQHF. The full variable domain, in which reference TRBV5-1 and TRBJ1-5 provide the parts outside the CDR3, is KAGVTQTPRYLIKTRGQQVTLSCSPISGHRSVSWYQQTPGQGLQFLFEYFSETQRNKGNFPGRFSGRQFSNSRSEMNVSTLELGDSALYLCASSGGVEGQPQHFGDGTRLSIL.

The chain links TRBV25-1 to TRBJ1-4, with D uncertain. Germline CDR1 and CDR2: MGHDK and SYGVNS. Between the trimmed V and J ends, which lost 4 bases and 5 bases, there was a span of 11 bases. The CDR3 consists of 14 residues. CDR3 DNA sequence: TGTGCCAGCAGTGCCGGGTCCTCAAATGAAAAACTGTTTTTT. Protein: CASSAGSSNEKLFF.

The CDR3 reads CASSDLGQGETQYF. The CDR3 DNA follows: TGTGCCAGCAGTGACTTGGGGCAGGGAGAGACCCAGTACTTC. The chain links TRBV25-1 to TRBJ2-5; D possibly corresponds to TRBD1 (5 bases). Trimming removed 3 bases at V and 4 bases at J, with 12 bases between. The CDR3 is 14 residues long. CDR1 and CDR2 from the germline V gene are MGHDK and SYGVNS.